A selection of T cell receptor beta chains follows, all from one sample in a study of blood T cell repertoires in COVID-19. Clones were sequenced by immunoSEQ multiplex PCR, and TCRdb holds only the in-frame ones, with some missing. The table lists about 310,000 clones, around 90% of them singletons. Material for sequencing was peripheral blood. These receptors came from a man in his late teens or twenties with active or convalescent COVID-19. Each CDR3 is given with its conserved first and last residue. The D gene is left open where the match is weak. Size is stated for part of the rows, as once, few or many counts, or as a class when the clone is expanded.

cdr3_aa: CASSTGGRGPPEQYF
cdr3_nt: TGTGCCAGCAGTACGGGAGGGCGGGGCCCCCCGGAGCAGTACTTC
j_call: TRBJ2-7
d_call: TRBD2
clone_size: .
v_call: TRBV6-2/TRBV6-3
cdr3_length: 15

cdr3_aa: CASSSQGWGREGYGYTF
cdr3_nt: TGTGCCAGCAGCTCCCAGGGTTGGGGGCGCGAGGGGTATGGCTACACCTTC
j_call: TRBJ1-2
d_call: .
clone_size: .
v_call: TRBV5-6
cdr3_length: 17

cdr3_aa: CASRLDRVEYEQYF
cdr3_nt: TGCGCCAGCAGACTGGACAGGGTAGAATACGAGCAGTACTTC
j_call: TRBJ2-7
d_call: TRBD1
clone_size: .
v_call: TRBV10-1
cdr3_length: 14

cdr3_aa: CASSTHSGSTDTQYF
cdr3_nt: TGTGCCAGCAGTACGCATAGCGGGAGCACAGATACGCAGTATTTT
j_call: TRBJ2-3
d_call: TRBD2
clone_size: .
v_call: TRBV2
cdr3_length: 15

cdr3_aa: CASSEAGDIQYF
cdr3_nt: TGTGCCAGCAGTGAAGCCGGGGACATTCAGTACTTC
j_call: TRBJ2-4
d_call: .
clone_size: once
v_call: TRBV6-1
cdr3_length: 12

cdr3_aa: CASSVVTGVSTDTQYF
cdr3_nt: TGTGCCAGCAGCGTAGTCACGGGGGTGAGCACAGATACGCAGTATTTT
j_call: TRBJ2-3
d_call: .
clone_size: .
v_call: TRBV9
cdr3_length: 16

cdr3_aa: CSVVSTYEQYF
cdr3_nt: TGCAGCGTTGTGTCCACCTACGAGCAGTACTTC
j_call: TRBJ2-7
d_call: .
clone_size: .
v_call: TRBV29-1
cdr3_length: 11

cdr3_aa: CASSVGQGPYEQYF
cdr3_nt: TGTGCCAGCAGCGTAGGGCAGGGTCCCTACGAGCAGTACTTC
j_call: TRBJ2-7
d_call: .
clone_size: .
v_call: TRBV9
cdr3_length: 14

cdr3_aa: CASSLGQGWNEQFF
cdr3_nt: TGTGCCAGCAGCTTGGGACAGGGGTGGAATGAGCAGTTCTTC
j_call: TRBJ2-1
d_call: TRBD1
clone_size: many
v_call: TRBV5-6
cdr3_length: 14

cdr3_aa: CASSLSGQLNEKLFF
cdr3_nt: TGTGCCAGCAGCTTAAGTGGACAGCTTAATGAAAAACTGTTTTTT
j_call: TRBJ1-4
d_call: .
clone_size: .
v_call: TRBV7-9
cdr3_length: 15

cdr3_aa: CASSLAVTPQETQYF
cdr3_nt: TGTGCCAGCAGCTTAGCGGTTACACCCCAAGAGACCCAGTACTTC
j_call: TRBJ2-5
d_call: .
clone_size: .
v_call: TRBV7-9
cdr3_length: 15

cdr3_aa: CASITTGTGSNYGYTF
cdr3_nt: TGTGCCAGCATCACGACCGGGACAGGGAGTAACTATGGCTACACCTTC
j_call: TRBJ1-2
d_call: TRBD1
clone_size: once
v_call: TRBV7-2
cdr3_length: 16

cdr3_aa: CASSDRVAGTYEQYF
cdr3_nt: TGTGCCAGCTCCGACCGGGTAGCGGGAACCTACGAGCAGTACTTC
j_call: TRBJ2-7
d_call: TRBD2
clone_size: .
v_call: TRBV27
cdr3_length: 15

cdr3_aa: CASSAQGLHATNEKLFF
cdr3_nt: TGTGCCAGCAGTGCGCAGGGGCTACATGCAACTAATGAAAAACTGTTTTTT
j_call: TRBJ1-4
d_call: .
clone_size: .
v_call: TRBV2
cdr3_length: 17

cdr3_aa: CASSSEGGPYNEQFF
cdr3_nt: TGCGCCAGCAGCTCCGAGGGCGGTCCCTACAATGAGCAGTTCTTC
j_call: TRBJ2-1
d_call: .
clone_size: .
v_call: TRBV5-1
cdr3_length: 15

cdr3_aa: CSASASGYRGGREQYF
cdr3_nt: TGCAGTGCTAGTGCTAGCGGCTACCGAGGGGGTCGCGAGCAGTACTTC
j_call: TRBJ2-7
d_call: .
clone_size: once
v_call: TRBV20-1
cdr3_length: 16

cdr3_aa: CASSSRPREAGETAEAFF
cdr3_nt: TGTGCCAGCAGTTCGAGACCCCGAGAGGCCGGCGAAACCGCTGAAGCTTTCTTT
j_call: TRBJ1-1
d_call: .
clone_size: .
v_call: TRBV27
cdr3_length: 18

cdr3_aa: CASSVAVRDSPLHF
cdr3_nt: TGTGCCAGCAGCGTAGCCGTCCGGGATTCACCCCTCCACTTT
j_call: TRBJ1-6
d_call: .
clone_size: few
v_call: TRBV9
cdr3_length: 14

cdr3_aa: CASSSGQGDGYTF
cdr3_nt: TGTGCCAGCAGCTCTGGACAGGGAGACGGCTACACCTTC
j_call: TRBJ1-2
d_call: TRBD1
clone_size: .
v_call: TRBV11-3
cdr3_length: 13

cdr3_aa: CASSQDRGRTYEQYF
cdr3_nt: TGCGCCAGCAGCCAAGATCGAGGCAGAACCTACGAGCAGTACTTC
j_call: TRBJ2-7
d_call: .
clone_size: .
v_call: TRBV4-3
cdr3_length: 15

cdr3_aa: CASSTSGGRVQETQYF
cdr3_nt: TGTGCCAGTTCTACTAGCGGAGGACGAGTACAAGAGACCCAGTACTTC
j_call: TRBJ2-5
d_call: TRBD2
clone_size: .
v_call: TRBV25-1
cdr3_length: 16

cdr3_aa: CAVGASGTGDSEQYF
cdr3_nt: TGTGCCGTCGGAGCATCCGGGACAGGGGACAGCGAGCAGTACTTC
j_call: TRBJ2-7
d_call: TRBD1
clone_size: .
v_call: TRBV27
cdr3_length: 15

cdr3_aa: CASGASGYTDTQYF
cdr3_nt: TGCGCCAGCGGGGCTAGCGGTTACACAGATACGCAGTATTTT
j_call: TRBJ2-3
d_call: TRBD2
clone_size: .
v_call: TRBV5-1
cdr3_length: 14

cdr3_aa: CASSPLPITDKASTDTQYF
cdr3_nt: TGTGCCAGCTCACCATTGCCTATAACAGATAAAGCTAGCACAGATACGCAGTATTTT
j_call: TRBJ2-3
d_call: .
clone_size: .
v_call: TRBV18
cdr3_length: 19

cdr3_aa: CASRLWGGKSTEAFF
cdr3_nt: TGTGCCAGCAGACTCTGGGGGGGCAAGAGCACTGAAGCTTTCTTT
j_call: TRBJ1-1
d_call: .
clone_size: .
v_call: TRBV5-6
cdr3_length: 15

cdr3_aa: CASRLAGGTDTQYF
cdr3_nt: TGTGCCAGCAGGTTAGCGGGGGGCACAGATACGCAGTATTTT
j_call: TRBJ2-3
d_call: TRBD2
clone_size: .
v_call: TRBV27
cdr3_length: 14

cdr3_aa: CASSFYGLAGIYEQYF
cdr3_nt: TGTGCCAGCAGCTTTTACGGACTAGCGGGAATCTACGAGCAGTACTTC
j_call: TRBJ2-7
d_call: TRBD2
clone_size: once
v_call: TRBV11-2
cdr3_length: 16

cdr3_aa: CASAWTSGYEQYF
cdr3_nt: TGTGCCAGCGCGTGGACTAGCGGGTACGAGCAGTACTTC
j_call: TRBJ2-7
d_call: TRBD2
clone_size: .
v_call: TRBV27
cdr3_length: 13

cdr3_aa: CASSLGSGRTDTQYF
cdr3_nt: TGTGCCAGCAGCTTGGGTAGCGGGAGAACAGATACGCAGTATTTT
j_call: TRBJ2-3
d_call: TRBD2
clone_size: .
v_call: TRBV7-8
cdr3_length: 15

cdr3_aa: CASRAAGTGYGYTF
cdr3_nt: TGTGCCAGCAGGGCCGCCGGGACAGGCTATGGCTACACCTTC
j_call: TRBJ1-2
d_call: TRBD1
clone_size: once
v_call: TRBV6-5
cdr3_length: 14

cdr3_aa: CATPSGVSTDTQYF
cdr3_nt: TGTGCCACCCCTAGCGGGGTTAGTACAGATACGCAGTATTTT
j_call: TRBJ2-3
d_call: TRBD2
clone_size: .
v_call: TRBV19
cdr3_length: 14

cdr3_aa: CASSPLAGAYEQYF
cdr3_nt: TGTGCCAGCAGTCCATTAGCGGGAGCCTACGAGCAGTACTTC
j_call: TRBJ2-7
d_call: TRBD2
clone_size: .
v_call: TRBV28
cdr3_length: 14

cdr3_aa: CASSIPSAGDTYEQYF
cdr3_nt: TGTGCCAGCAGTATCCCTTCAGCGGGAGATACCTACGAGCAGTACTTC
j_call: TRBJ2-7
d_call: TRBD2
clone_size: .
v_call: TRBV2
cdr3_length: 16

cdr3_aa: CASSLWGTGFSYEQYF
cdr3_nt: TGTGCCAGCAGTTTATGGGGGACAGGCTTCTCCTACGAGCAGTACTTC
j_call: TRBJ2-7
d_call: TRBD1
clone_size: .
v_call: TRBV27
cdr3_length: 16

cdr3_aa: CASSLQPQGGTEAFF
cdr3_nt: TGTGCCAGCAGCTTACAACCACAGGGTGGCACTGAAGCTTTCTTT
j_call: TRBJ1-1
d_call: .
clone_size: .
v_call: TRBV7-2
cdr3_length: 15

cdr3_aa: CASSLYDSRSNEQFF
cdr3_nt: TGTGCCAGCAGTTTGTATGACTCTCGATCAAATGAGCAGTTCTTC
j_call: TRBJ2-1
d_call: .
clone_size: .
v_call: TRBV27
cdr3_length: 15

cdr3_aa: CASSSRNVLRLAGAPVELFF
cdr3_nt: TGTGCCAGCAGTTCTAGGAACGTCTTGCGACTAGCGGGGGCACCGGTGGAGCTGTTTTTT
j_call: TRBJ2-2
d_call: TRBD2
clone_size: .
v_call: TRBV27
cdr3_length: 20

cdr3_aa: CASSFPTSGRDEQYF
cdr3_nt: TGTGCCAGCAGCTTTCCGACTAGCGGGAGAGACGAGCAGTACTTC
j_call: TRBJ2-7
d_call: TRBD2
clone_size: .
v_call: TRBV5-6
cdr3_length: 15

cdr3_aa: CASSSLNPGQGAFLPEAFF
cdr3_nt: TGTGCCAGCAGTTCCCTCAACCCGGGACAGGGGGCTTTTCTGCCTGAAGCTTTCTTT
j_call: TRBJ1-1
d_call: TRBD1
clone_size: once
v_call: TRBV27
cdr3_length: 19

cdr3_aa: CATSDSSNAGELFF
cdr3_nt: TGTGCCACCAGTGATAGTAGTAACGCCGGGGAGCTGTTTTTT
j_call: TRBJ2-2
d_call: .
clone_size: .
v_call: TRBV24-1
cdr3_length: 14